The 15 T cell receptor beta chains given below trace back to one sample, sequenced in a study of patients and donors after allogeneic stem cell transplantation. TCRdb redid the calling of the RT-PCR reads with MiXCR, one entry per CDR3 protein. The table records some 990 distinct CDR3 sequences, about 0.4% of them present only once. The sequenced material came from blood, either unsorted or a sorted T cell fraction (not recorded which). The source of these receptors is a human donor who was either an allogeneic HSCT recipient or a stem cell or donor lymphocyte infusion donor (not recorded which). It is not recorded whose cells these are; they may come from a transplant donor.

This clonotype counts as medium-sized. The chain carries TRBV20-1 and TRBJ2-7, with 11 positions matching TRBD2. The germline CDR1 and CDR2 sequences are DFQATT and SNEGSKA (reference sequence). The V gene end was trimmed by 8 bases and the J gene end by 4 bases; junction bases not matched to a gene: 13. This CDR3 contains 15 residues. CDR3 protein: CSPPLSTSGIYEQYF. DNA for the CDR3: TGCAGTCCCCCGTTATCGACTAGCGGGATATACGAGCAGTACTTC.

By frequency in the sample, this clonotype is medium-sized. The chain links TRBV10-2 to TRBJ2-3, with 7 bases that match TRBD2. CDR3 length equals 14 residues. In germline, CDR1 is WSHSY, CDR2 SAAADI. J was trimmed by 2 bases and V by 5 bases; bases with no gene match: 4. The CDR3 here is CASSLAEDTDTQYF. The CDR3 coding sequence is TGCGCCAGCAGTCTAGCGGAAGACACAGATACGCAGTATTTT.

This clonotype has a count of ten or more. The rearrangement uses TRBV27 and TRBJ2-7, with TRBD2 as a possible D gene (5 bases). Germline V gene sequence: CDR1 MNHEY, CDR2 SMNVEV (reference sequence). V lost 5 bases and J 3 bases, leaving 11 bases between the germline ends. The CDR3 totals 13 residues. CDR3 amino acids: CASSNGRGYEQYF. As DNA, the CDR3 is TGTGCCAGCAGTAACGGACGGGGCTACGAGCAGTACTTC.

By sample fraction, this clonotype is medium-sized (0.01 to 0.1%). The chain couples TRBV6-4 to TRBJ2-1; 12 bases map to TRBD1. The CDR3 contains 15 residues. V lost 2 bases, J lost 8 bases, and 4 bases stayed unmatched. Germline lookup yields CDR1 MRHNA and CDR2 SNTAGT. The DNA of the CDR3 is TGTGCCAGCAGTGACGGGACAGGGGGCAGCGATGAGCAGTTCTTC. Translation: CASSDGTGGSDEQFF.

This clonotype is classed as large (0.1 to 1%). The genes are TRBV7-9 and TRBJ2-3, with D maybe TRBD2 (6 bases). Germline V lookup: CDR1 SEHNR, CDR2 FQNEAQ (reference sequence). CDR3 size: 15 residues. Deletions cut 5 bases from V and 6 bases from J, with 18 bases between. This CDR3 reads CASSPPTARGDTQYF. CDR3 sequence (DNA): TGTGCCAGCAGCCCCCCGACTGCCCGGGGGGATACGCAGTATTTT. Combining the CDR3 with reference TRBV7-9 and TRBJ2-3 gives the whole variable domain DTGVSQNPRHKITKRGQNVTFRCDPISEHNRLYWYRQTLGQGPEFLTYFQNEAQLEKSRLLSDRFSAERPKGSFSTLEIQRTEQGDSAMYLCASSPPTARGDTQYFGPGTRLTVL.

Judged by abundance, this clonotype is medium-sized. This chain connects TRBV27 to TRBJ2-7; TRBD1 might be the D (5 bases). Trimming cost V 8 bases and J 4 bases, with 12 bases left between them. Germline V gene sequence: CDR1 MNHEY, CDR2 SMNVEV (reference sequence). This CDR3 contains 12 residues. The CDR3 DNA follows: TGTGCCAGCGGGGAAAGGGGATACGAGCAGTACTTC. Translating gives CASGERGYEQYF.

This clonotype counts as medium-sized. The rearrangement joins TRBV6-4 to TRBJ2-1; 9 bases are a match to TRBD2. The ends lost 2 bases at V and 6 bases at J; junction bases unmatched: 8. This CDR3 is 16 amino acids long. Germline assignment: CDR1 MRHNA and CDR2 SNTAGT. CDR3 DNA sequence: TGTGCCAGCAGTGACGACCCGGGACTAGCCTCCAATGAGCAGTTCTTC. This gives the protein CASSDDPGLASNEQFF.

This clonotype was recorded many times. V usage is TRBV9 and J usage is TRBJ1-1, with D unclear. CDR3 size: 14 residues. V lost 0 bases and J 1 base, leaving 7 bases between the germline ends. The germline CDR1 and CDR2 sequences are SGDLS and YYNGEE. In DNA, the CDR3 is TGTGCCAGCAGCGTAGTTGAAGCGAACACTGAAGCTTTCTTT. It encodes CASSVVEANTEAFF. Combining the CDR3 with reference TRBV9 and TRBJ1-1 gives the whole variable domain DSGVTQTPKHLITATGQRVTLRCSPRSGDLSVYWYQQSLDQGLQFLIQYYNGEERAKGNILERFSAQQFPDLHSELNLSSLELGDSALYFCASSVVEANTEAFFGQGTRLTVV.

By share, this clonotype ranks as large. The V and J genes are TRBV25-1 and TRBJ2-1, with D perhaps assigned TRBD1 or TRBD2 (6 bases each). Germline assignment: CDR1 MGHDK and CDR2 SYGVNS. This CDR3 contains 13 residues. Trimming shortened V by 2 bases and J by 8 bases, and 10 bases separated the two germline ends. The CDR3: CASSERGEHEQFF. In nucleotides, the CDR3 is TGTGCCAGCAGTGAAAGGGGGGAACATGAGCAGTTCTTC.

This clonotype rates as medium-sized. The chain uses TRBV7-9 and TRBJ2-1, with D tentatively TRBD2 (6 bases). The CDR3 has 15 amino acids. Germline V gives CDR1 SEHNR, CDR2 FQNEAQ (reference sequence). V shed 6 bases and J shed 10 bases, with 22 bases lying between them. For the CDR3, the DNA is TGTGCCAGCAGTTCCGGGGAGGCCCTGGCCCGGGAGCAGTTCTTC. Amino acids: CASSSGEALAREQFF. Drawing the rest from reference TRBV7-9 and TRBJ2-1, the complete variable domain is DTGVSQNPRHKITKRGQNVTFRCDPISEHNRLYWYRQTLGQGPEFLTYFQNEAQLEKSRLLSDRFSAERPKGSFSTLEIQRTEQGDSAMYLCASSSGEALAREQFFGPGTRLTVL.

By share of the sample, this clonotype is hyperexpanded. This chain uses TRBV27 with TRBJ2-7; 9 nucleotides line up with TRBD2. The CDR3 consists of 16 residues. The V gene's germline CDR1 is MNHEY and CDR2 SMNVEV (reference sequence). J gave up 6 bases and V 4 bases, and 13 bases lay outside the gene matches. CDR3 residues: CASSYAPRTSVGEQYF. The CDR3 coding sequence is TGTGCCAGCAGTTACGCACCTCGGACTAGCGTGGGCGAGCAGTACTTC.

By its share, this clonotype is medium-sized. The CDR3 is CASSQDPETGANVLTF. The CDR3, as DNA: TGTGCCAGCAGCCAAGATCCGGAGACTGGGGCCAACGTCCTGACTTTC. The chain combines TRBV4-2 with TRBJ2-6; no clear D gene. V was shortened by 0 bases and J by 2 bases, with 8 bases between the two germline ends. In germline, CDR1 is LGHNA, CDR2 YNFKEQ. There are 16 residues in the CDR3.

This clonotype rates as medium-sized (0.01 to 0.1%). The CDR3 loop reads CASSTRDGTNYGYTF. The DNA of the CDR3 is TGTGCCAGCAGCACTCGGGACGGTACTAACTATGGCTACACCTTC. The rearrangement joins TRBV7-6 to TRBJ1-2, with TRBD1 as a possible D gene (5 bases). Per germline, CDR1 SGHVS and CDR2 FNYEAQ. This CDR3 is 15 amino acids long. The V end was cut by 5 bases, the J end by 0 bases, with 13 bases between.

By proportion, this clonotype is large (0.1 to 1%). CDR3 sequence: CASSQTGTNEQFF. The CDR3 nucleotides read TGTGCCAGCAGCCAGACAGGAACCAATGAGCAGTTCTTC. The genes are TRBV6-4 and TRBJ2-1; TRBD1 might be the D (6 bases). The CDR3 extends over 13 amino acids. V was trimmed by 6 bases and J by 6 bases, leaving 12 bases between them. Germline lookup yields CDR1 MRHNA and CDR2 SNTAGT.

In its sample, this clonotype ranks as medium-sized. This chain joins TRBV4-2 and TRBJ2-2; D gene uncertain. Germline-derived CDR1 and CDR2 are LGHNA and YNFKEQ. This CDR3 region has 14 residues. Between the trimmed V and J ends, which lost 4 bases and 5 bases, there was a span of 11 bases. CDR3 sequence (DNA): TGTGCCAGCAGCCCGAAGGTAGAAACCGGGGAGCTGTTTTTT. Its translation is CASSPKVETGELFF.